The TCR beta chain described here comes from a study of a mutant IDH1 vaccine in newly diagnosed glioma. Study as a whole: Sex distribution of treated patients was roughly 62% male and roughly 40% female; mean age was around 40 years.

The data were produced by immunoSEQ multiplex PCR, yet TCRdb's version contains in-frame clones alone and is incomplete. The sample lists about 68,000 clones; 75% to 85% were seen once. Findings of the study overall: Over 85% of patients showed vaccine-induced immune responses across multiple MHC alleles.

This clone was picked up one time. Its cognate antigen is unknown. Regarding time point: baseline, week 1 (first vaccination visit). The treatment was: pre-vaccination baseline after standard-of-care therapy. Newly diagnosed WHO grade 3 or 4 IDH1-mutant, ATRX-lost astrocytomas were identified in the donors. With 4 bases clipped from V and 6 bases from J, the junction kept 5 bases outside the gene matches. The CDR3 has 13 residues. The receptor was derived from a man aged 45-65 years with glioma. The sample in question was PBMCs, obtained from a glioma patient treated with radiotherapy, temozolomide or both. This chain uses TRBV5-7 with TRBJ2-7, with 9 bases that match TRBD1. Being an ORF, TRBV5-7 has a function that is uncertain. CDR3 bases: TGTGCCAGCAGCCATACAGGGGGCCTCGAGCAGTACTTC. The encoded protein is CASSHTGGLEQYF.